A selection of T cell receptor beta chains follows, all from one sample in a study of blood T cell repertoires in COVID-19. Assay used: immunoSEQ multiplex PCR; TCRdb lists only in-frame clones, some missing. The sample shows 240,000 or so clones, around 90% of them seen only once. Sequenced sample: peripheral blood. The receptors here all came from a woman in her sixties or seventies with active or convalescent COVID-19. CDR3s include the opening cysteine and the closing phenylalanine or tryptophan. The D gene is left open where the match is weak. A clone size is listed for some rows: how often the clone was seen (once, few, many), or a class if it is expanded.

v_gene	j_gene	d_gene	abundance	CDR3nt	CDR3aa
TRBV19	TRBJ1-2	TRBD1	-	TGTGCCAGTAGTGCGGGACAGGGGGTAGGCTATGGCTACACCTTC	CASSAGQGVGYGYTF
TRBV3-1/TRBV3-2	TRBJ1-1	TRBD1	-	TGTGCCAGCAGCCAAGATCGGACAGGCCCGGGATGGTTGAACACTGAAGCTTTCTTT	CASSQDRTGPGWLNTEAFF
TRBV19	TRBJ2-7	TRBD1	-	TGTGCCAGTAGTTCGACCCGAGGGGGACAGCCATACGAGCAGTACTTC	CASSSTRGGQPYEQYF
TRBV6-5	TRBJ1-1	-	-	TGTGCCAGCAGGGGGCAGTTGAACACTGAAGCTTTCTTT	CASRGQLNTEAFF
TRBV11-2	TRBJ1-2	TRBD1	-	TGTGCCAGCAGCCCCCGACAGGGGTCAGTCTATGGCTACACCTTC	CASSPRQGSVYGYTF
TRBV24-1	TRBJ1-5	-	-	TGTGCCACCAGTGCCGGGTCTAGCAATCAGCCCCAGCATTTT	CATSAGSSNQPQHF
TRBV15	TRBJ1-6	-	-	TGTGCCACCAGCTCCCCAGAACGGGGGTATAATTCACCCCTCCACTTT	CATSSPERGYNSPLHF
TRBV5-5	TRBJ2-5	TRBD2	-	TGTGCCAGCAGCTCACTAGCGGGGGGGGCCGTGTACCAAGAGACCCAGTACTTC	CASSSLAGGAVYQETQYF
TRBV18	TRBJ1-6	-	-	TGTGCCAGCTCACCTGACTGGGGTCGGACAAACAATTCACCCCTCCACTTT	CASSPDWGRTNNSPLHF
TRBV27	TRBJ2-1	TRBD2	-	TGTGCCAGCAGTCGGGGACTAAGTATAAATGAGCAGTTCTTC	CASSRGLSINEQFF
TRBV11-2	TRBJ1-2	TRBD1	-	TGTGCCACCCGCACACTTACGGACAGGCCATATGGCTACACCTTC	CATRTLTDRPYGYTF
TRBV15	TRBJ2-7	TRBD1	once	TGTGCCACCAGCAGCCTCGACCTGGGACAGGGGCTGGGTGAGCAGTACTTC	CATSSLDLGQGLGEQYF
TRBV20-1	TRBJ1-1	-	-	TGCAGTGCTAGTCTCCCAGGACTGTACACTGAAGCTTTCTTT	CSASLPGLYTEAFF
TRBV5-4	TRBJ1-2	TRBD1	once	TGTGCCAGCAGCCAACAGACAGGGTTGGCTCCCTATGGCTACACCTTC	CASSQQTGLAPYGYTF
TRBV6-2/TRBV6-3	TRBJ2-5	-	-	TGTGCCAGCAGTTACACCGGGACGACGGGACTCCTGACCCAGTACTTC	CASSYTGTTGLLTQYF
TRBV19	TRBJ2-3	-	-	TGTGCCAGTAGTATGAGGCCACCTAGCACAGATACGCAGTATTTT	CASSMRPPSTDTQYF
TRBV11-2	TRBJ1-1	-	-	TGTGCCAGCAGCTCAGGGAGGCAGCACGCTTTCTTT	CASSSGRQHAFF
TRBV5-1	TRBJ1-5	-	once	TGCGCCAGCAGCTTGGGGGGAGGCAATCAGCCCCAGCATTTT	CASSLGGGNQPQHF
TRBV2	TRBJ2-1	TRBD2	-	TGTGCCAGCAGTGAGGGACTAGGTCGTTACAATGAGCAGTTCTTC	CASSEGLGRYNEQFF
TRBV5-8	TRBJ1-4	TRBD1	-	TGTGCCAGCAGCCTACCCCGACAGGGGGCTCGAGAAAAACTGTTTTTT	CASSLPRQGAREKLFF
TRBV6-2/TRBV6-3	TRBJ2-6	-	-	TGTGCCAGCAGCCCTCATGTTTCTGGGGCCAACGTCCTGACTTTC	CASSPHVSGANVLTF
TRBV4-3	TRBJ1-4	TRBD1	-	TGCGCCAGCAGCCCAGCGGCCCCGGGACAGGGGAATGAAAAACTGTTTTTT	CASSPAAPGQGNEKLFF
TRBV7-6	TRBJ2-3	TRBD2	-	TGTGCCAGCAGCCTGACCGGGACTAGGACGTCGGATACGCAGTATTTT	CASSLTGTRTSDTQYF
TRBV5-1	TRBJ2-7	TRBD1	-	TGCGCCAGCAGCTTCAGACAGGGGAGCTACGAGCAGTACTTC	CASSFRQGSYEQYF
TRBV5-5	TRBJ2-1	TRBD1	-	TGTGCCAGCAGCTTGGGGACAGGGGGAAACAATGAGCAGTTCTTC	CASSLGTGGNNEQFF
TRBV6-5	TRBJ1-2	-	few	TGTGCCAGCAGTTACTCGATCGGCAGGACCTTAGCGGGCTACACCTTC	CASSYSIGRTLAGYTF
TRBV5-4	TRBJ2-3	-	-	TGTGCCAGCAGGACGACTAGTGCAGATACGCAGTATTTT	CASRTTSADTQYF
TRBV19	TRBJ2-1	TRBD2	-	TGTGCCAGTAGTATTTCGGGGGGGGCCCACAATGAGCAGTTCTTC	CASSISGGAHNEQFF
TRBV6-6	TRBJ1-4	TRBD1	-	TGTGCCAGCAGTCCCCGGACAGGGAGCCCCTTAGCAACTAATGAAAAACTGTTTTTT	CASSPRTGSPLATNEKLFF
TRBV18	TRBJ2-2	-	-	TGTGCCAGCTCTCTTTACACCGGGGAGCTGTTTTTT	CASSLYTGELFF
TRBV25-1	TRBJ1-1	-	-	TGTGCCAGCTCCCCGGGGTGGAACACTGAAGCTTTCTTT	CASSPGWNTEAFF
TRBV5-1	TRBJ2-3	TRBD2	-	TGCGCCAGCAGGACTAGCGGGGGGAGCACAGATACGCAGTATTTT	CASRTSGGSTDTQYF
TRBV7-8	TRBJ1-1	-	once	TGTGCCAGCAGTGCCGGGTCCAACACTGAAGCTTTCTTT	CASSAGSNTEAFF
TRBV27	TRBJ2-6	-	-	TGTGCCAGCAGTTTACTGAGGGCTTCTACCCGCTCTGGGGCCAACGTCCTGACTTTC	CASSLLRASTRSGANVLTF
TRBV6-5	TRBJ1-2	TRBD1	-	TGTGCCAGCACTAAACAGGGGGCAAACTATGGCTACACCTTC	CASTKQGANYGYTF
TRBV19	TRBJ2-5	-	-	TGTGCCAGTAGTATCGGACATGGTCAAGAGACCCAGTACTTC	CASSIGHGQETQYF
TRBV11-2	TRBJ2-1	-	-	TGTGCCAGCAGCTTAGGAGTCACAGGTTCCAATGAGCAGTTCTTC	CASSLGVTGSNEQFF
TRBV5-6	TRBJ1-6	TRBD1	-	TGTGCCAGCAGCTTGAGGACAGGTACTTCCAATTCACCCCTCCACTTT	CASSLRTGTSNSPLHF
TRBV6-4	TRBJ1-5	-	-	TGTGCCAGCAGTGACCCGGGACTTTTTGGAAGGAGTCAGCCCCAGCATTTT	CASSDPGLFGRSQPQHF
TRBV6-2/TRBV6-3	TRBJ2-7	-	few	TGTGCCAGCAGTTACGACAGTCGCCGTGGGACAAGCTACGAGCAGTACTTC	CASSYDSRRGTSYEQYF
TRBV29-1	TRBJ1-1	-	-	TGCAGCGTTGGGGGCGGCAACATGAACACTGAAGCTTTCTTT	CSVGGGNMNTEAFF
TRBV19	TRBJ1-1	-	-	TGTGCCAGTAGTCACCCTCGAGGGATCGGGGAAGCTTTCTTT	CASSHPRGIGEAFF
TRBV29-1	TRBJ2-1	-	-	TGCAGCGTTGAGGCAAACAGCAATGAGCAGTTCTTC	CSVEANSNEQFF
TRBV4-3	TRBJ1-2	-	-	TGCGCCAGCAGGAATGGAGGCGGGAACTATGGCTACACCTTC	CASRNGGGNYGYTF
TRBV6-2/TRBV6-3	TRBJ1-2	TRBD1	once	TGTGCCAGCAGTTACCCAGAGGAGGGGGCTGAAGGCTACACCTTC	CASSYPEEGAEGYTF